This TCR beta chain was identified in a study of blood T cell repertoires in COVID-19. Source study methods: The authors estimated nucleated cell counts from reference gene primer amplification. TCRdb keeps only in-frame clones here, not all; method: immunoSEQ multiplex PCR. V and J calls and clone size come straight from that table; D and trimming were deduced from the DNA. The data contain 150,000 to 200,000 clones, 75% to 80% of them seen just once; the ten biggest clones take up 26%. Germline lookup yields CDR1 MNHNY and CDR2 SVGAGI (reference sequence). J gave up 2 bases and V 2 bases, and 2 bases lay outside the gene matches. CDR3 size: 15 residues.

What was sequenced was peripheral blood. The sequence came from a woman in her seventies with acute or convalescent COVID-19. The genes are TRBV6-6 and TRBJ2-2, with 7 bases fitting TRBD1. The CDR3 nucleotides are TGTGCCAGCAGTTACACAGGGGATAACACCGGGGAGCTGTTTTTT. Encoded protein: CASSYTGDNTGELFF.